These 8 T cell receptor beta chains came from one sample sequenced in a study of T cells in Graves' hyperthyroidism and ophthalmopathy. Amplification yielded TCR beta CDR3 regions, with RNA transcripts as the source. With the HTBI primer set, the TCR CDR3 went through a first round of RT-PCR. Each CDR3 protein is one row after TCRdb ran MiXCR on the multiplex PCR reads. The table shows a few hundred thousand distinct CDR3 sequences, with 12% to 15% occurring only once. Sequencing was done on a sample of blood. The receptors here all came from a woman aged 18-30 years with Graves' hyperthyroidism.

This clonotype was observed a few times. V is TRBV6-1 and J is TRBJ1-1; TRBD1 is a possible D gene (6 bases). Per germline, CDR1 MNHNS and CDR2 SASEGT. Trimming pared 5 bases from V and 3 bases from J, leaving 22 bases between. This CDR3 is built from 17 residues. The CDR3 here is CASSSTAGKWGHTEAFF. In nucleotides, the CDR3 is TGTGCCAGCAGTTCGACGGCAGGGAAGTGGGGGCACACTGAAGCTTTCTTT.

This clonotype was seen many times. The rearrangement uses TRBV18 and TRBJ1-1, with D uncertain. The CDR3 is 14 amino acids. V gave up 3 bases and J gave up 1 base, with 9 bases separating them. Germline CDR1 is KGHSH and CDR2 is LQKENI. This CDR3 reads CASSPTVRNTEAFF. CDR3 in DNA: TGTGCCAGCTCACCCACGGTAAGGAACACTGAAGCTTTCTTT. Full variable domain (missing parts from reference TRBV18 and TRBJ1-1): NAGVMQNPRHLVRRRGQEARLRCSPMKGHSHVYWYRQLPEEGLKFMVYLQKENIIDESGMPKERFSAEFPKEGPSILRIQQVVRGDSAAYFCASSPTVRNTEAFFGQGTRLTVV.

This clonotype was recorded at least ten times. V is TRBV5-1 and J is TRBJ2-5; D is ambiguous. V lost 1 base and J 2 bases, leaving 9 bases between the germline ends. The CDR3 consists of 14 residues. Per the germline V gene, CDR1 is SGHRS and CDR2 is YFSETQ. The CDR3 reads CASSLMETQETQYF. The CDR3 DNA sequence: TGCGCCAGCAGCTTGATGGAGACTCAAGAGACCCAGTACTTC.

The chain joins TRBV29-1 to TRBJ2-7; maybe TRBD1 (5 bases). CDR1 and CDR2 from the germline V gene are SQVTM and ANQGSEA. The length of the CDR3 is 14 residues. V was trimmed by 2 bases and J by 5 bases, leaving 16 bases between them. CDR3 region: CSVEREGAFDEQYF. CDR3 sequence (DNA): TGCAGCGTTGAAAGGGAAGGGGCTTTCGACGAGCAGTACTTC.

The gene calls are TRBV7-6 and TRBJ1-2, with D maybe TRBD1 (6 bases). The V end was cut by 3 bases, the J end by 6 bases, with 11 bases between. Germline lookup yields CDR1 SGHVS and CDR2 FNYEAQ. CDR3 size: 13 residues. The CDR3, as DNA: TGTGCCAGCAGCTTTGCAGGGGAGGATGGCTACACCTTC. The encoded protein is CASSFAGEDGYTF.

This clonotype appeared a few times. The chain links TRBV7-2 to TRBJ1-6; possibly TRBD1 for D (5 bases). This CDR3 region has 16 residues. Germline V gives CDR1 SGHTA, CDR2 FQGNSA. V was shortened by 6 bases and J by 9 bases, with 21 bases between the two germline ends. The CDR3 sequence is CASSLLGGGEISPLHF. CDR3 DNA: TGTGCCAGCAGTTTATTGGGCGGGGGAGAGATTTCACCCCTCCACTTT.

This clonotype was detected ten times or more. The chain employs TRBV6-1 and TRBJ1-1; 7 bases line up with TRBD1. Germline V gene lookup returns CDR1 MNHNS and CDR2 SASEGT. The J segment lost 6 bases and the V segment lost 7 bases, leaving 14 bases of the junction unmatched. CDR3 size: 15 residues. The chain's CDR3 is CASTPRGVGIPEAFF. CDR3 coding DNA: TGTGCCAGCACCCCCAGGGGGGTGGGGATCCCTGAAGCTTTCTTT.

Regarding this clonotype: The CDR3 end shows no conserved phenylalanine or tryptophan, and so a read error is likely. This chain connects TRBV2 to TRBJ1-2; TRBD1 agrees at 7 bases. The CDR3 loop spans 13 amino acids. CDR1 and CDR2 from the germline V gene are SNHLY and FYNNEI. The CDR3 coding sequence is TGTGACAGCAGTCGGGACAGCAGTTATGGCTACACCCTC. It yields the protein CDSSRDSSYGYTL.